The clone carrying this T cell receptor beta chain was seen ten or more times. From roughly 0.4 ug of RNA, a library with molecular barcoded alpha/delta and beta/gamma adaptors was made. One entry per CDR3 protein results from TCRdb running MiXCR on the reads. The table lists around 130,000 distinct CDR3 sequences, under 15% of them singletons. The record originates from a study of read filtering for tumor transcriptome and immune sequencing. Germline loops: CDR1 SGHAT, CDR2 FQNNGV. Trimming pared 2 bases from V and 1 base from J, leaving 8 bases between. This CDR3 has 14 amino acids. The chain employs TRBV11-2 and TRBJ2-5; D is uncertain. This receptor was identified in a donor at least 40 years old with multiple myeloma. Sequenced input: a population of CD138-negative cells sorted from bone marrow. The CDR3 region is CASSLLLGQETQYF. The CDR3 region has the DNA TGTGCCAGCAGCTTATTGCTCGGCCAAGAGACCCAGTACTTC.